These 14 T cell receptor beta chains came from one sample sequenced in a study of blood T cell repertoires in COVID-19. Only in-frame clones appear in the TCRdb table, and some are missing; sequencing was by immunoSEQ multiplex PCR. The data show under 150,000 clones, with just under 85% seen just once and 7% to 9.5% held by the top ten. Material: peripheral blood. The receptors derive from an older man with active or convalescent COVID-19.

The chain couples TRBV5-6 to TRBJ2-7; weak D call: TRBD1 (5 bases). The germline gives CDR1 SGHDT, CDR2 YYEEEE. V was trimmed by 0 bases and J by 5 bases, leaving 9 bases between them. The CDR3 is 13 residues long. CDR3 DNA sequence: TGTGCCAGCAGCTTGGCGGGCAGGGACGAGCAGTACTTC. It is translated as CASSLAGRDEQYF.

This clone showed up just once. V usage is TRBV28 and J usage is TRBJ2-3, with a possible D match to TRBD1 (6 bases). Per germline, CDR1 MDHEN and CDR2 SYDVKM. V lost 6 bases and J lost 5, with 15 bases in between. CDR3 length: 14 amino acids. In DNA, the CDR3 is TGTGCCAGCAGCTTCTCTACAGGGAAAGATACGCAGTATTTT. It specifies CASSFSTGKDTQYF.

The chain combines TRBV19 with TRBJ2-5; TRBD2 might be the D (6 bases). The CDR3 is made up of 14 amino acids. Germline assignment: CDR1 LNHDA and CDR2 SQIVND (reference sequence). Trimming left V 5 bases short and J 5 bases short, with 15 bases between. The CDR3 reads CASSPGSSGETQYF. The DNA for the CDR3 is TGTGCCAGTAGTCCCGGTTCAAGCGGGGAGACCCAGTACTTC. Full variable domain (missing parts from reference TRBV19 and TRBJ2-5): DGGITQSPKYLFRKEGQNVTLSCEQNLNHDAMYWYRQDPGQGLRLIYYSQIVNDFQKGDIAEGYSVSREKKESFPLTVTSAQKNPTAFYLCASSPGSSGETQYFGPGTRLLVL.

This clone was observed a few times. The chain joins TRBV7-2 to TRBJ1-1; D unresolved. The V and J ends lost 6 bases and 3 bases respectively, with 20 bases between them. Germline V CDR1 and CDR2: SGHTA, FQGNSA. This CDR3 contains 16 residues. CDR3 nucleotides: TGTGCCAGCAGACCAAGCGGCGGGATGAGTCACACTGAAGCTTTCTTT. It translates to CASRPSGGMSHTEAFF. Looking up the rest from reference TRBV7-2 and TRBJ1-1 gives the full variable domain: GAGVSQSPSNKVTEKGKDVELRCDPISGHTALYWYRQSLGQGLEFLIYFQGNSAPDKSGLPSDRFSAERTGGSVSTLTIQRTQQEDSAVYLCASRPSGGMSHTEAFFGQGTRLTVV.

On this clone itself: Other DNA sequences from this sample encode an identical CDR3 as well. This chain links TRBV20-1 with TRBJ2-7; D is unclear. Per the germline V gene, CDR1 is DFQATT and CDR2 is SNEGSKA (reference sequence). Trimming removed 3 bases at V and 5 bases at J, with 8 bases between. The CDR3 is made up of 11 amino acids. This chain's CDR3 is CSASSGHEQYF. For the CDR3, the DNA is TGCAGTGCTAGTTCTGGCCACGAGCAGTACTTC.

The DNA of the CDR3 is TGTGCCAGCAGCAAGGACAACTCTGGAAACACCATATATTTT. Protein sequence: CASSKDNSGNTIYF. The chain employs TRBV7-9 and TRBJ1-3; D might be TRBD1 (5 bases). Germline assignment: CDR1 SEHNR and CDR2 FQNEAQ (reference sequence). Trimming removed 5 bases at V and 0 bases at J, with 8 bases between. This CDR3 region has 14 residues.

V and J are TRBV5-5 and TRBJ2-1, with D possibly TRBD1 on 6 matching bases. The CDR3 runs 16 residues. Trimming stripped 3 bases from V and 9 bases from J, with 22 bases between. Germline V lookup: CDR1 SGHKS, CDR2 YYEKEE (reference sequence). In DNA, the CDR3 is TGTGCCAGCAGCTACCGGGACCAGGGGATGCGCGGTGAGCAGTTCTTC. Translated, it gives CASSYRDQGMRGEQFF.

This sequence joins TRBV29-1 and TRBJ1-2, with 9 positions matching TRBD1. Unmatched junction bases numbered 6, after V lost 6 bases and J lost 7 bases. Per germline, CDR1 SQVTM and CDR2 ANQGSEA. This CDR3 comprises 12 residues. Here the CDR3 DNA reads TGCAGCGTCGAACAGGGGGCGGGTGGCTACACCTTC. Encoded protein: CSVEQGAGGYTF.

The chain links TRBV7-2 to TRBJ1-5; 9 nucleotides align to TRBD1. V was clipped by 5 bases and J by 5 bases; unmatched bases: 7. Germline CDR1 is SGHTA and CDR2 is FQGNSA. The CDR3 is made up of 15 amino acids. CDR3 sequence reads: CASSRGTGGYQPQHF. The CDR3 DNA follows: TGTGCCAGCAGCCGGGGCACAGGGGGCTATCAGCCCCAGCATTTT.

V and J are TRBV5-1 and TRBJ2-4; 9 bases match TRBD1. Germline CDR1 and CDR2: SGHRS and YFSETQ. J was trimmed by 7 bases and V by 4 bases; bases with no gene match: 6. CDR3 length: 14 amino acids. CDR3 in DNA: TGCGCCAGCAGCCTGGACAGGGGTGGGAACATTCAGTACTTC. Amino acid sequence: CASSLDRGGNIQYF.

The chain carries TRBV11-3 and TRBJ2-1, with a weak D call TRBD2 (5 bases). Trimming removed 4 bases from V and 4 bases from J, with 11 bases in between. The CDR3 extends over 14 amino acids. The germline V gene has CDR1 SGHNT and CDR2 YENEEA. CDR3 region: CASSSVGLYNEQFF. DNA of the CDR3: TGTGCCAGCAGCTCCGTAGGACTGTACAATGAGCAGTTCTTC.

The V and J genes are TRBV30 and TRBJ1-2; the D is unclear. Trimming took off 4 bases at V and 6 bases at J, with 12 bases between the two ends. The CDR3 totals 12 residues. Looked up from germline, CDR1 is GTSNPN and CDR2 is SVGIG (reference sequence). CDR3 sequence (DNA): TGTGCCTGGATGACGGGTCTTGATGGCTACACCTTC. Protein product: CAWMTGLDGYTF.

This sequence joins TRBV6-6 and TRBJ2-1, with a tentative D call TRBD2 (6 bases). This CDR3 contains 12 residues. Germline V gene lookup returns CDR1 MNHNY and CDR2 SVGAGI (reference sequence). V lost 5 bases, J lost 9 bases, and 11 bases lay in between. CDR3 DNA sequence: TGTGCCAGCAGTCCCCAGGGAGGTGAGCAGTTCTTC. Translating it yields CASSPQGGEQFF.

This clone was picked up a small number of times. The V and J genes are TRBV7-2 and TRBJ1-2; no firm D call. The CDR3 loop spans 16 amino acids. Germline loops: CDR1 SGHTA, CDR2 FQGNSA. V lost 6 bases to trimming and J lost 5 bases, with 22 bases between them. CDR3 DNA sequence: TGTGCCAGCAGTCCAGGCAGATTAGGCAGAAATTATGGCTACACCTTC. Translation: CASSPGRLGRNYGYTF.